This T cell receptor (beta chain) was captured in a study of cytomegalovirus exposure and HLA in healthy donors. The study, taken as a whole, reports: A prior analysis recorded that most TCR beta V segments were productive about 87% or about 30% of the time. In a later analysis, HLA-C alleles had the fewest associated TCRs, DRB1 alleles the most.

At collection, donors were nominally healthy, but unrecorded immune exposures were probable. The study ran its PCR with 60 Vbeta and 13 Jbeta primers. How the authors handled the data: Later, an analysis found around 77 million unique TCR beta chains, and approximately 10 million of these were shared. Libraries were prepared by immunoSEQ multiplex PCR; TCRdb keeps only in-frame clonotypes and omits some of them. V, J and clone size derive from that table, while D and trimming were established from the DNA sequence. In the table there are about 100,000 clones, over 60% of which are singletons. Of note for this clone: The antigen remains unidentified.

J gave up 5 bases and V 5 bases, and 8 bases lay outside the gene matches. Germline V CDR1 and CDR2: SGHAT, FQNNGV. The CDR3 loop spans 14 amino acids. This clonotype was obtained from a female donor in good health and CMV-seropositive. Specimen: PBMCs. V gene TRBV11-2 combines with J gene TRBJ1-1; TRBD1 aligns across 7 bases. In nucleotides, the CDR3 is TGTGCCAGCAGCACTTACAGGGGTCGGACTGAAGCTTTCTTT. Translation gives CASSTYRGRTEAFF.